The rows below give T cell receptor beta chains drawn from one sample of a study of shared clonotypes between healthy human individuals. The method was immunoSEQ multiplex PCR; TCRdb's version includes in-frame clones alone and lacks a portion of them. This table holds hundreds of thousands of clones, 55% to 85% found once. The sequencing input was memory CD4+ T cells sorted from blood. The receptor source for this set is a woman in her twenties or thirties in good health. Both conserved end residues are part of each CDR3. Fields, in order: D gene, J gene, V gene, clone size, CDR3 protein, CDR3 DNA. A D gene is named only where the DNA matches it firmly. Clone size is stated in some rows and not others, as once, few, many or a class when expanded.

. TRBJ2-3 TRBV28 . CASSQFHTQYF TGTGCCAGCAGCCAATTCCATACGCAGTATTTT
. TRBJ1-1 TRBV19 . CASRFLSGTEAFF TGTGCCAGTAGATTCTTGAGCGGCACTGAAGCTTTCTTT
. TRBJ1-1 TRBV29-1 . CSVVGAGGNTEAFF TGCAGCGTTGTGGGGGCGGGAGGGAACACTGAAGCTTTCTTT
TRBD1 TRBJ2-7 TRBV4-1 . CASSRSRDRAYEQYF TGCGCCAGCAGCCGTTCCCGGGACAGGGCCTACGAGCAGTACTTC
. TRBJ1-2 TRBV28 . CASSLGGGGYTF TGTGCCAGCAGTTTAGGGGGGGGTGGCTACACCTTC
TRBD1 TRBJ2-5 TRBV5-1 . CASSLGQGSHQETQYF TGCGCCAGCAGCTTGGGACAGGGATCACACCAAGAGACCCAGTACTTC
TRBD1 TRBJ2-7 TRBV5-5 many CASSFFFSGQSRYEQYF TGTGCCAGCAGCTTTTTCTTTTCGGGACAGAGCCGATACGAGCAGTACTTC
. TRBJ1-3 TRBV5-1 few CASSPGRPSGNTIYF TGCGCCAGCAGCCCAGGACGTCCCTCTGGAAACACCATATATTTT
TRBD1 TRBJ1-2 TRBV28 few CASSLGTGNGYTF TGTGCCAGCAGCCTTGGGACAGGGAATGGCTACACCTTC
TRBD2 TRBJ2-1 TRBV6-5 few CASRSLAAYNEQFF TGTGCCAGCAGGTCGCTAGCGGCCTACAATGAGCAGTTCTTC
. TRBJ1-4 TRBV7-9 . CASSFAQGTATNEKLFF TGTGCCAGCAGCTTCGCTCAGGGGACTGCAACTAATGAAAAACTGTTTTTT
. TRBJ2-3 TRBV5-4 . CASTSASSTDTQYF TGTGCCAGCACCAGCGCATCTAGCACAGATACGCAGTATTTT
. TRBJ2-7 TRBV27 . CASSLNYFSYEQYF TGTGCCAGCAGTTTAAACTATTTCTCCTACGAGCAGTACTTC
. TRBJ1-4 TRBV27 . CASSHLPGPPNEKLFF TGTGCCAGCAGTCACCTTCCCGGGCCTCCTAATGAAAAACTGTTTTTT
TRBD2 TRBJ2-1 TRBV7-3 few CASSFLAGYNEQFF TGTGCCAGCAGCTTTTTAGCGGGGTACAATGAGCAGTTCTTC
. TRBJ1-1 TRBV6-5 few CASSSGQRMNTEAFF TGTGCCAGCAGTTCAGGACAGAGGATGAACACTGAAGCTTTCTTT
. TRBJ2-7 TRBV18 few CASSPTIMGGGYEQYF TGTGCCAGCTCACCCACAATAATGGGAGGGGGCTACGAGCAGTACTTC
. TRBJ1-3 TRBV28 . CASSSGFLSGNTIYF TGTGCCAGCAGTTCGGGTTTTCTCTCTGGAAACACCATATATTTT
TRBD2 TRBJ2-7 TRBV9 . CASRLLAGNYEQYF TGTGCCAGCAGACTCCTAGCGGGAAATTACGAGCAGTACTTC
TRBD2 TRBJ2-2 TRBV28 . CASKERELSGELFF TGTGCCAGCAAGGAGCGGGAGTTATCCGGGGAGCTGTTTTTT
. TRBJ1-1 TRBV30 . CAWRGDTGNTEAFF TGTGCCTGGAGGGGGGACACAGGTAACACTGAAGCTTTCTTT
TRBD2 TRBJ2-2 TRBV4-1 many CASSQAGGHTGELFF TGCGCCAGCAGCCAGGCGGGAGGGCACACCGGGGAGCTGTTTTTT
. TRBJ2-7 TRBV29-1 . CSRPGQERPYEQYF TGCAGCCGACCCGGGCAGGAACGTCCTTACGAGCAGTACTTC
. TRBJ1-2 TRBV19 . CASSQARDTHGYTF TGTGCCAGTAGTCAGGCCAGGGATACTCATGGCTACACCTTC
TRBD1 TRBJ1-1 TRBV5-6 . CASSDGTVNTEAFF TGTGCCAGCAGCGACGGGACAGTTAACACTGAAGCTTTCTTT
. TRBJ2-7 TRBV6-6 . CASSYSNRGLEQYF TGTGCCAGCAGTTACTCGAACCGGGGGCTCGAGCAGTACTTC
. TRBJ2-7 TRBV7-7 . CASSLELGIRYEQYF TGTGCCAGCAGCTTAGAATTGGGGATAAGGTACGAGCAGTACTTC
. TRBJ1-3 TRBV7-9 . CASSLTGYTIYF TGTGCCAGCAGCTTAACTGGGTACACCATATATTTT